One and the same sample provided the 25 T cell receptor beta chains below, sequenced in a study of blood T cell repertoires in COVID-19. Produced via immunoSEQ multiplex PCR; TCRdb's table is partial and in-frame only. The sample has more than 40,000 clones; roughly 90% are singletons. The sample comprised peripheral blood. The receptors come from a man at least 80 years old with acute or convalescent COVID-19.

The gene calls are TRBV5-4 and TRBJ1-2, with D possibly TRBD1 on 5 matching bases. Germline V gives CDR1 SGHNT, CDR2 YYREEE (reference sequence). V was clipped by 0 bases and J by 1 base, with 7 bases between them. The CDR3 totals 14 residues. The CDR3 nucleotides are TGTGCCAGCAGCTTGGCGGGGGATAACTATGGCTACACCTTC. Its translation is CASSLAGDNYGYTF.

The chain couples TRBV3-1 (or the pseudogene TRBV3-2) to TRBJ1-2; TRBD1 is a possible D gene (5 bases). The CDR3 spans 12 residues. V was cut by 4 bases and J by 10 bases, with 13 bases left in between. The germline V gene encodes CDR1 LGHDT and CDR2 YNNKEL (reference sequence). Written as DNA, the CDR3 is TGTGCCAGCAGCCCGTATCAGGGTATCTACACCTTC. Amino acid sequence: CASSPYQGIYTF.

The chain joins TRBV11-2 to TRBJ2-1; 8 nucleotides agree with TRBD2. Germline values: CDR1 SGHAT, CDR2 FQNNGV. The CDR3 sequence is 19 residues long. The ends lost 4 bases at V and 0 bases at J; junction bases unmatched: 14. The chain's CDR3 is CASSSPGVAGPSSYNEQFF. The CDR3, as DNA: TGTGCCAGCAGCTCCCCGGGGGTAGCGGGGCCCAGCTCCTACAATGAGCAGTTCTTC.

CDR3 protein: CASSIDQRVAGPGGYTF. CDR3 coding DNA: TGTGCCAGTAGTATAGATCAACGCGTGGCAGGCCCAGGGGGCTACACCTTC. The chain employs TRBV19 and TRBJ1-2; weak D call: TRBD1 (5 bases). Germline assignment: CDR1 LNHDA and CDR2 SQIVND (reference sequence). Deletions cut 0 bases from V and 8 bases from J, with 22 bases between. This CDR3 spans 17 amino acids.

The chain has TRBV4-2 and TRBJ2-1, with D perhaps matching TRBD2 (6 bases). From germline, CDR1 is LGHNA and CDR2 YNFKEQ. V was clipped by 1 base and J by 3 bases, with 10 bases between them. This CDR3 has 15 residues. The CDR3 sequence: CASSQGAGNYNEQFF. CDR3 coding DNA: TGTGCCAGCAGCCAAGGGGCGGGGAACTACAATGAGCAGTTCTTC.

This chain connects TRBV5-6 to TRBJ1-2, with TRBD1 as a possible D gene (5 bases). The CDR3 has 14 residues. Germline V gives CDR1 SGHDT, CDR2 YYEEEE. With 0 bases removed from V and 7 bases from J, the gap between germline ends came to 13 bases. The CDR3 sequence is CASSLVLIGAGYTF. The CDR3 nucleotides are TGTGCCAGCAGCTTGGTACTCATAGGGGCTGGCTACACCTTC.

Only a few counts were recorded for this clone. The chain has TRBV5-1 and TRBJ2-2; D might be TRBD2 (6 bases). Trimming took 4 bases from V and 5 from J, leaving 12 bases between them. Germline V gene lookup returns CDR1 SGHRS and CDR2 YFSETQ. This CDR3 has 14 amino acids. CDR3 in DNA: TGCGCCAGCAGCGGAGGGCTGGATACCGGGGAGCTGTTTTTT. This encodes CASSGGLDTGELFF.

The CDR3 sequence: CASSLRGGDTQYF. CDR3 sequence (DNA): TGTGCCAGCAGCCTAAGGGGCGGAGATACGCAGTATTTT. This chain uses TRBV7-2 with TRBJ2-3; tentatively, D is TRBD1 (5 bases). This CDR3 comprises 13 residues. Trimming left V 5 bases short and J 5 bases short, with 11 bases between. The V gene's germline CDR1 is SGHTA and CDR2 FQGNSA. The entire variable domain, with the rest obtained from reference TRBV7-2 and TRBJ2-3, is as follows: GAGVSQSPSNKVTEKGKDVELRCDPISGHTALYWYRQSLGQGLEFLIYFQGNSAPDKSGLPSDRFSAERTGGSVSTLTIQRTQQEDSAVYLCASSLRGGDTQYFGPGTRLTVL.

V is TRBV6-1 and J is TRBJ1-6, with a tentative D call TRBD1 (5 bases). Germline values: CDR1 MNHNS, CDR2 SASEGT. V was shortened by 3 bases and J by 8 bases, with 11 bases between the two germline ends. This CDR3 has 14 residues. The CDR3: CASSERGGDSPLHF. Here the CDR3 DNA reads TGTGCCAGCAGTGAGCGGGGAGGGGATTCACCCCTCCACTTT.

The rearrangement joins TRBV6-5 to TRBJ1-1, with a tentative D call TRBD1 (5 bases). V was trimmed by 7 bases and J by 1 base, leaving 13 bases between them. Germline V gives CDR1 MNHEY, CDR2 SVGAGI. The CDR3 covers 14 residues. CDR3 sequence: CASTLRGENTEAFF. Written as DNA, the CDR3 is TGTGCCAGCACTTTGCGGGGGGAGAACACTGAAGCTTTCTTT.

The chain couples TRBV5-4 to TRBJ1-6; 7 nucleotides match TRBD1. J lost 2 bases, V lost 4 bases, and 6 bases had no gene match. Germline V lookup: CDR1 SGHNT, CDR2 YYREEE (reference sequence). The CDR3 is made up of 16 amino acids. DNA for the CDR3: TGTGCCAGCAGCCTACCAGGGGGACCCTATAATTCACCCCTCCACTTT. Encoded protein: CASSLPGGPYNSPLHF.

The V call is TRBV2, the J call TRBJ2-7, with D perhaps TRBD1 (5 bases). Trimming removed 8 bases at V and 2 bases at J, with 13 bases between. Germline V lookup: CDR1 SNHLY, CDR2 FYNNEI. The CDR3 is made up of 13 amino acids. The CDR3 reads CASEQVITYEQYF. CDR3 bases: TGTGCCAGCGAACAGGTTATAACCTACGAGCAGTACTTC.

The V gene is TRBV18, the J gene TRBJ2-4; TRBD1 aligns across 9 bases. After removal of 2 bases from V and 7 bases from J, the junction contained 3 bases not matched to a gene. The germline V gene encodes CDR1 KGHSH and CDR2 LQKENI. This CDR3 has 14 amino acids. The CDR3 sequence: CASSPRDRANIQYF. The CDR3 nucleotides read TGTGCCAGCTCACCAAGGGACAGGGCCAACATTCAGTACTTC.

J is TRBJ1-5 and V is TRBV28; tentative D call: TRBD1 (6 bases). The CDR3 runs to 15 residues. CDR1 is MDHEN, CDR2 SYDVKM, per germline. V dropped 5 bases and J dropped 4 bases, with 15 bases sitting between them. The CDR3 region is CASSPYRASNQPQHF. In DNA form, the CDR3 reads TGTGCCAGCAGTCCGTACAGGGCTTCTAATCAGCCCCAGCATTTT. Full variable domain (remainder filled in from reference TRBV28 and TRBJ1-5): DVKVTQSSRYLVKRTGEKVFLECVQDMDHENMFWYRQDPGLGLRLIYFSYDVKMKEKGDIPEGYSVSREKKERFSLILESASTNQTSMYLCASSPYRASNQPQHFGDGTRLSIL.

The rearrangement joins TRBV3-1 (or the pseudogene TRBV3-2) to TRBJ1-4; D remains ambiguous. The CDR3 contains 12 residues. CDR1 and CDR2 (germline): LGHDT, YNNKEL (reference sequence). The V end lost 11 bases, the J end lost 8 bases, and 15 bases lay between the germline ends. The CDR3 DNA follows: TGTGCCGCAGGTGGAGGTCGGGAAAAACTGTTTTTT. This encodes CAAGGGREKLFF.

The V call is TRBV24-1, the J call TRBJ2-6, with D tentatively TRBD1 (6 bases). This CDR3 spans 20 amino acids. CDR1 is KGHDR and CDR2 is SFDVKD in the germline V gene. V was shortened by 9 bases and J by 1 base, with 27 bases between the two germline ends. CDR3 coding DNA: TGTGCCACCCGGCCGAGCGGCCCCGGACAGCCTACTTCTGGGGCCAACGTCCTGACTTTC. This sequence encodes CATRPSGPGQPTSGANVLTF.

This chain joins TRBV10-1 and TRBJ1-1; D ambiguous. Germline CDR1 reads WNHNN; CDR2 reads SYGVQD (reference sequence). The CDR3 loop spans 13 amino acids. V was pared by 7 bases and J by 3 bases, with 12 bases between. CDR3 in DNA: TGCGCCAGCACCGACTCTATCTACACTGAAGCTTTCTTT. It translates to CASTDSIYTEAFF.

This clone was counted between two and nine times. The rearrangement uses TRBV3-1 (or the pseudogene TRBV3-2) and TRBJ2-5; TRBD1 might be the D (5 bases). The V gene's germline CDR1 is LGHDT and CDR2 YNNKEL (reference sequence). The CDR3 is 16 residues long. Trimming took 0 bases from V and 5 from J, leaving 16 bases between them. As DNA, the CDR3 is TGTGCCAGCAGCCAAGATCTTGGCAGGGCTGCTGAGACCCAGTACTTC. Its translation: CASSQDLGRAAETQYF.

The V call is TRBV5-6, the J call TRBJ2-4, with 8 nucleotides matching TRBD2. Germline V gene data show CDR1 as SGHDT and CDR2 as YYEEEE. The CDR3 covers 15 residues. V lost 5 bases to trimming and J lost 4 bases; unmatched junction nucleotides: 8. The CDR3: CASSRERGPKNIQYF. Here the CDR3 DNA reads TGTGCCAGCAGTCGCGAGCGGGGGCCTAAAAACATTCAGTACTTC.

The chain recombines TRBV12-3 or TRBV12-4 with TRBJ1-5; TRBD1 matches at 7 bases. The CDR3 covers 13 residues. V lost 5 bases and J lost 3; bases outside the gene matches: 1. CDR3 residues: CASSGTVNQPQHF. The DNA of the CDR3 is TGTGCCAGCAGTGGGACAGTCAATCAGCCCCAGCATTTT.

J is TRBJ2-5 and V is TRBV24-1; D is perhaps TRBD2 (5 bases). The CDR3 is made up of 16 amino acids. CDR1 KGHDR and CDR2 SFDVKD come from the germline V gene. V dropped 3 bases and J dropped 2 bases, with 15 bases sitting between them. DNA of the CDR3: TGTGCCACCAGTGATCAAGGGCGCGGGTGGCAAGAGACCCAGTACTTC. Amino acids: CATSDQGRGWQETQYF.

The V and J genes are TRBV3-1 (or the pseudogene TRBV3-2) and TRBJ2-5, with D perhaps TRBD1 (6 bases). Germline CDR1 LGHDT, CDR2 YNNKEL (reference sequence). Trimming took off 4 bases at V and 6 bases at J, with 12 bases between the two ends. The CDR3 length is 13 residues. DNA of the CDR3: TGTGCCAGCAGCCTTCAGGGGCCCAAGACCCAGTACTTC. Translating gives CASSLQGPKTQYF.

Here the CDR3 reads CASSIPRGSLSNQPQHF. CDR3 nucleotide sequence: TGTGCCAGTAGTATCCCGAGGGGGTCTTTGAGCAATCAGCCCCAGCATTTT. The chain employs TRBV19 and TRBJ1-5; D is possibly TRBD1 (6 bases). Germline CDR1 LNHDA, CDR2 SQIVND (reference sequence). The CDR3 consists of 17 residues. Trimming pared 3 bases from V and 1 base from J, leaving 16 bases between.

This chain links TRBV3-1 (or the pseudogene TRBV3-2) with TRBJ1-3, with unresolved D. CDR1 and CDR2 (germline): LGHDT, YNNKEL (reference sequence). The CDR3 covers 12 residues. Trimming cost V 11 bases and J 0 bases, with 8 bases left between them. The CDR3 reads CAFGSSGNTIYF. The DNA for the CDR3 is TGTGCCTTTGGCAGCTCTGGAAACACCATATATTTT.

Concerning this clone: An end of the junction does not agree with germline; a read error may underlie this. Other nucleotide sequences in the sample specify the same CDR3. The rearrangement joins TRBV5-5 to TRBJ2-7; a weak D match, TRBD2 (6 bases). Germline CDR1 and CDR2: SGHKS and YYEKEE (reference sequence). The CDR3 runs 15 residues. This CDR3 reads CASSLAGGIPYEQYF. The DNA of the CDR3 is TGCGCCAGCAGCTTGGCCGGGGGAATCCCCTACGAGCAGTACTTC.